A selection of T cell receptor beta chains follows, all from one sample in a study of blood T cell repertoires in COVID-19. TCRdb's table, derived via immunoSEQ multiplex PCR, lists solely in-frame clones and lacks some. The table has 30,000 or so clones, around 90% seen once; the top ten hold almost 10%. The specimen sequenced was peripheral blood. The receptors come from a human donor with active COVID-19. The donor label of this sample is uncertain. The CDR3 runs from the conserved cysteine through the conserved F or W. A D gene is named only where the DNA matches it firmly. Size is omitted from some rows. Given values are once, few, many or a class for expanded clones.

j_gene,abundance,d_gene,v_gene,CDR3aa,CDR3nt
TRBJ1-5,-,-,TRBV19,CASSSPNRAGNQPQHF,TGTGCCAGTAGTTCCCCAAACAGGGCAGGCAATCAGCCCCAGCATTTT
TRBJ1-1,-,-,TRBV30,CAWGRGNTEAFF,TGTGCCTGGGGGCGGGGGAACACTGAAGCTTTCTTT
TRBJ2-4,-,-,TRBV29-1,CSVDGTDRGRNIQYF,TGCAGCGTTGACGGGACAGATCGGGGGAGAAACATTCAGTACTTC
TRBJ2-1,-,TRBD2,TRBV6-4,CASSVAGGSYNEQFF,TGTGCCAGCAGTGTGGCGGGGGGCTCCTACAATGAGCAGTTCTTC
TRBJ2-1,-,-,TRBV3-1/TRBV3-2,CASSQDEGDEQFF,TGTGCCAGCAGCCAAGACGAAGGGGATGAGCAGTTCTTC
TRBJ1-2,-,-,TRBV6-5,CASSYWGSGGYTF,TGTGCCAGCAGTTACTGGGGTTCGGGGGGCTACACCTTC
TRBJ2-2,-,-,TRBV9,CASSFGTSNTGELFF,TGTGCCAGCAGCTTCGGGACTTCGAACACCGGGGAGCTGTTTTTT
TRBJ2-5,-,-,TRBV5-1,CASSLAGETQYF,TGCGCCAGCAGCTTGGCGGGGGAGACCCAGTACTTC
TRBJ1-1,once,-,TRBV15,CATSRAGDTEAFF,TGTGCCACCAGCAGAGCAGGGGACACTGAAGCTTTCTTT
TRBJ1-1,-,-,TRBV28,CASSLGGGGEAFF,TGTGCCAGCAGTTTGGGGGGAGGGGGTGAAGCTTTCTTT
TRBJ2-1,-,TRBD2,TRBV4-1,CASSHTGGPDEQFF,TGCGCCAGCAGCCATACGGGGGGGCCCGATGAGCAGTTCTTC
TRBJ2-7,-,-,TRBV15,CATSRLQGTNYEQYF,TGTGCCACCAGCAGACTACAGGGCACCAATTACGAGCAGTACTTC
TRBJ2-3,-,TRBD2,TRBV7-2,CASSWGGRSDTQYF,TGTGCCAGCAGCTGGGGGGGACGGTCCGATACGCAGTATTTT
TRBJ2-1,-,TRBD2,TRBV3-1/TRBV3-2,CASSHIRREGQNEQFF,TGTGCCAGCAGCCATATAAGGCGGGAGGGCCAGAATGAGCAGTTCTTC
TRBJ2-7,-,TRBD2,TRBV9,CASSVDAAGGRNEQYF,TGTGCCAGCAGCGTAGATGCAGCGGGGGGTCGAAACGAGCAGTACTTC
TRBJ1-2,-,-,TRBV5-1,CASSLDRVSAYGYTF,TGCGCCAGCAGCTTGGACAGGGTTTCAGCCTATGGCTACACCTTC
TRBJ2-1,-,-,TRBV7-2,CASSLAPDYYKEQFF,TGTGCCAGCAGCTTAGCGCCAGACTACTACAAGGAGCAGTTCTTC
TRBJ2-1,once,TRBD1,TRBV7-2,CASSLGTGQRYNEQFF,TGTGCCAGCAGCTTAGGGACAGGGCAACGGTACAATGAGCAGTTCTTC
TRBJ2-2,-,TRBD2,TRBV27,CASSLYPTSGTNTGELFF,TGTGCCAGCAGTTTATACCCGACTAGCGGGACGAACACCGGGGAGCTGTTTTTT
TRBJ1-6,few,TRBD1,TRBV27,CASTEQGAYNSPLHF,TGTGCCAGCACAGAACAGGGGGCCTATAATTCACCCCTCCACTTT
TRBJ1-2,once,TRBD1,TRBV6-5,CASSIDRGRGYTF,TGTGCCAGCAGTATCGACAGGGGGCGCGGCTACACCTTC
TRBJ1-1,once,-,TRBV7-3,CASSLGTANTEAFF,TGTGCCAGCAGCTTAGGTACAGCGAACACTGAAGCTTTCTTT
TRBJ2-1,-,TRBD1,TRBV5-1,CASSLAQGQYNRDEQFF,TGCGCCAGCAGCTTGGCCCAGGGACAGTATAATCGCGATGAGCAGTTCTTC
TRBJ2-2,-,-,TRBV10-3,CAISESSGGLDTGELFF,TGTGCCATCAGTGAGTCGTCAGGGGGGCTTGACACCGGGGAGCTGTTTTTT
TRBJ2-5,-,-,TRBV3-1/TRBV3-2,CASGGDGEQETQYF,TGTGCCAGCGGTGGGGATGGGGAGCAAGAGACCCAGTACTTC
TRBJ2-1,-,TRBD2,TRBV5-4,CASSWGTSVGNEQFF,TGTGCCAGCAGCTGGGGGACTAGTGTAGGCAATGAGCAGTTCTTC
TRBJ2-3,once,-,TRBV28,CASSLPLGDTQYF,TGTGCCAGCAGTTTACCCCTCGGGGATACGCAGTATTTT